One and the same sample provided the 16 T cell receptor beta chains below, sequenced in a study of identical twins. TCRdb reprocessed the 5' RACE reads with MiXCR, giving one entry per CDR3 protein. This sample has 600,000 to 800,000 distinct CDR3 sequences; around 20% occur once, and the top ten carry around 4.4%. These data are also associated with another study on T cells expressing NK-cell markers.

The sample taken for sequencing was PBMCs. Receptor source: a young woman in good health.

The genes are TRBV5-4 and TRBJ2-5; possible D gene TRBD1, 6 bases. CDR1 and CDR2 from the germline V gene are SGHNT and YYREEE (reference sequence). Trimming pared 9 bases from V and 5 bases from J, leaving 20 bases between. The CDR3 sequence is 14 residues long. The CDR3 DNA sequence: TGTGCCACCACCTCAACAGGGCCAGGGGAGACCCAGTACTTC. As protein: CATTSTGPGETQYF.

The chain uses TRBV20-1 and TRBJ2-1; 13 nucleotides agree with TRBD2. V shed 6 bases, J shed 10 bases, and the junction held 9 bases outside the gene matches. The CDR3 runs 14 residues. CDR1 is DFQATT, CDR2 SNEGSKA, per germline (reference sequence). CDR3 region: CSAGLAGKRGEQFF. The CDR3 region has the DNA TGCAGTGCGGGACTAGCGGGGAAGAGAGGGGAGCAGTTCTTC.

In its sample, this clonotype was seen a few times. This chain links TRBV6-1 with TRBJ2-7; either TRBD1 or TRBD2 may supply D (5 bases each). Trimming left V 8 bases short and J 3 bases short, with 14 bases between. The germline V gene encodes CDR1 MNHNS and CDR2 SASEGT. The CDR3 contains 13 residues. The CDR3 spells CASLGVGGYEQYF. The CDR3 nucleotides read TGTGCCAGCTTGGGGGTAGGCGGCTACGAGCAGTACTTC.

This clonotype was counted between two and nine times. The chain employs TRBV10-2 and TRBJ2-3; the match to TRBD2 covers 8 bases. CDR1 is WSHSY and CDR2 is SAAADI in the germline V gene. The CDR3 has 14 residues. Trimming at V came to 3 bases and at J to 4 bases, leaving 3 bases not matched to a gene. CDR3: CASSDPGGSDTQYF. DNA for the CDR3: TGCGCCAGCAGTGATCCGGGGGGGTCAGATACGCAGTATTTT.

This clonotype was counted ten times or more. The chain carries TRBV29-1 and TRBJ1-2, with D uncertain. Germline values: CDR1 SQVTM, CDR2 ANQGSEA. The CDR3 is 12 residues long. V was trimmed by 4 bases and J by 2 bases, leaving 8 bases between them. The CDR3, as DNA: TGCAGCGTTGGACACCGAAACTATGGCTACACCTTC. It specifies CSVGHRNYGYTF. The entire variable domain, with the rest obtained from reference TRBV29-1 and TRBJ1-2, is as follows: SAVISQKPSRDICQRGTSLTIQCQVDSQVTMMFWYRQQPGQSLTLIATANQGSEATYESGFVIDKFPISRPNLTFSTLTVSNMSPEDSSIYLCSVGHRNYGYTFGSGTRLTVV.

This clonotype was seen more than once but under ten times. The rearrangement joins TRBV20-1 to TRBJ2-3, with D unresolved. V dropped 8 bases and J dropped 6 bases, with 9 bases sitting between them. The CDR3 has 10 residues. The germline gives CDR1 DFQATT, CDR2 SNEGSKA (reference sequence). The CDR3, as DNA: TGCAGTCCCTACAAGGATACGCAGTATTTT. Translated, it gives CSPYKDTQYF.

This sequence joins TRBV9 and TRBJ2-2, with 13 bases that match TRBD2. Germline CDR1 is SGDLS and CDR2 is YYNGEE. Trimming took 4 bases from V and 0 from J; bases not matched to a gene: 3. CDR3 length: 17 amino acids. CDR3 protein: CASSMTSGGSNTGELFF. Here the CDR3 DNA reads TGTGCCAGCAGCATGACTAGCGGGGGGTCGAACACCGGGGAGCTGTTTTTT. The full variable domain, rest sourced from reference TRBV9 and TRBJ2-2, is DSGVTQTPKHLITATGQRVTLRCSPRSGDLSVYWYQQSLDQGLQFLIQYYNGEERAKGNILERFSAQQFPDLHSELNLSSLELGDSALYFCASSMTSGGSNTGELFFGEGSRLTVL.

J is TRBJ2-7 and V is TRBV20-1, with 12 bases fitting TRBD2. J was trimmed by 3 bases and V by 4 bases; bases with no gene match: 4. CDR1 and CDR2 from the germline V gene are DFQATT and SNEGSKA (reference sequence). CDR3 length equals 14 residues. In DNA, the CDR3 is TGCAGTGCTACTATGACTAGCGGGGGCTACGAGCAGTACTTC. Encoded protein: CSATMTSGGYEQYF.

This clonotype was picked up a small number of times. The genes are TRBV5-1 and TRBJ2-7; D not certain. The CDR3 loop spans 15 amino acids. The germline CDR1 and CDR2 sequences are SGHRS and YFSETQ. V was shortened by 2 bases and J by 0 bases, with 12 bases between the two germline ends. The CDR3 coding sequence is TGCGCCAGCAGCTTAGTCCGCTCCAGCTCCTACGAGCAGTACTTC. It codes for CASSLVRSSSYEQYF.

This clonotype appeared a single time. Possible read error: a much larger clone is one base away. The rearrangement joins TRBV3-1 to TRBJ2-5, with TRBD1 identical over 7 bases. The CDR3 consists of 17 residues. Germline CDR1 and CDR2: LGHDT and YNNKEL (reference sequence). V gave up 2 bases and J gave up 0 bases; unmatched junction bases: 9. CDR3 DNA sequence: TGTGCCAGCAGCCAACTGGCGAGGGGGCCCGACCAAGAGACCCAGTACTTC. Residues: CASSQLARGPDQETQYF.

The V gene is TRBV20-1, the J gene TRBJ2-1; D unclear. CDR1 and CDR2 (germline): DFQATT, SNEGSKA (reference sequence). V lost 0 bases and J lost 2, with 11 bases in between. The CDR3 totals 15 residues. The CDR3 DNA reads TGCAGTGCTAGAGATCTCCAGACGCCCTACAATGAGCAGTTCTTC. It encodes CSARDLQTPYNEQFF.

This clonotype was seen just once. The chain is built from TRBV20-1 and TRBJ2-7; 10 bases line up with TRBD1. Trimming removed 5 bases from V and 2 bases from J; junction bases left unmatched: 6. This CDR3 comprises 14 residues. Germline V CDR1 and CDR2: DFQATT, SNEGSKA (reference sequence). CDR3 loop: CSAHTGTGAYEQYF. The CDR3 DNA sequence: TGCAGTGCTCATACCGGGACAGGGGCCTACGAGCAGTACTTC.

The genes are TRBV12-3 or TRBV12-4 and TRBJ2-3; tentatively, D is TRBD2 (6 bases). The CDR3 is made up of 14 amino acids. The V gene lost 6 bases and the J gene lost 4 bases, with 14 bases spanning the gap. The CDR3 DNA reads TGTGCCAGCAGGCAACGGGGGATGGCAGATACGCAGTATTTT. It translates to CASRQRGMADTQYF.

This clonotype has just a few counts. The V call is TRBV12-3 or TRBV12-4, the J call TRBJ1-2; no clear D. The germline V and J ends were trimmed by 4 bases and 4 bases, with 13 bases remaining between them. The CDR3 runs to 14 residues. The CDR3 DNA reads as TGTGCCAGCAGTTGGTTGGCAGGATCCTATGGCTACACCTTC. It encodes CASSWLAGSYGYTF.

The chain uses TRBV12-3 or TRBV12-4 and TRBJ2-2; 7 bases align to TRBD1. There are 16 residues in the CDR3. Germline trimming cut 3 bases from V and 4 bases from J; bases unmatched to any gene: 8. Here the CDR3 reads CASSFYLAGGTGELFF. The CDR3 DNA sequence: TGTGCCAGCAGTTTTTATTTGGCAGGGGGCACCGGGGAGCTGTTTTTT.

The gene calls are TRBV7-2 and TRBJ2-2; D is possibly TRBD2 (6 bases). From germline, CDR1 is SGHTA and CDR2 FQGNSA. V lost 5 bases, J lost 4 bases, and 17 bases lay in between. The CDR3 has 16 amino acids. The CDR3 sequence is CASSDPDGTFTGELFF. CDR3 DNA: TGTGCCAGCAGCGACCCGGACGGGACTTTCACCGGGGAGCTGTTTTTT.